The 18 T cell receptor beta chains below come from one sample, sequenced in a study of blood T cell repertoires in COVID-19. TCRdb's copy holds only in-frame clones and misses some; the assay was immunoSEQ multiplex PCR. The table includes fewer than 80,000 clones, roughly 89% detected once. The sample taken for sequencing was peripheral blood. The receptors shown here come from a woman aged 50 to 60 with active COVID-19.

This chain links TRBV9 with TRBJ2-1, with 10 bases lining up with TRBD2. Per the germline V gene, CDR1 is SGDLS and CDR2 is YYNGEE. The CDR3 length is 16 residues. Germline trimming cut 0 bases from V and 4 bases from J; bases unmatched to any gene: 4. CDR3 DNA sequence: TGTGCCAGCAGCGTAGATCAGCGGGAGGGATACAATGAGCAGTTCTTC. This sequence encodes CASSVDQREGYNEQFF.

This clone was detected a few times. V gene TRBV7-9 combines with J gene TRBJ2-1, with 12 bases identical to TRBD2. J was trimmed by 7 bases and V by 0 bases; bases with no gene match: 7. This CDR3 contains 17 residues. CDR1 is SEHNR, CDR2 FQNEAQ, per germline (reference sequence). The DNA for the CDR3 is TGTGCCAGCAGCTTAGCAGACCGACTAGCGGGAGCGAATGAGCAGTTCTTC. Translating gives CASSLADRLAGANEQFF.

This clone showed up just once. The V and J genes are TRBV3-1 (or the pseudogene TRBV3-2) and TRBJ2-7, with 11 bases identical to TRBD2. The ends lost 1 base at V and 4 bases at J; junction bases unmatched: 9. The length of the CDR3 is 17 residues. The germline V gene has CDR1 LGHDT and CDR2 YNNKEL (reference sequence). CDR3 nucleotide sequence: TGTGCCAGCAGCCAAGGGAGTTCTCTAGCGGGAGGTTACGAGCAGTACTTC. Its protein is CASSQGSSLAGGYEQYF.

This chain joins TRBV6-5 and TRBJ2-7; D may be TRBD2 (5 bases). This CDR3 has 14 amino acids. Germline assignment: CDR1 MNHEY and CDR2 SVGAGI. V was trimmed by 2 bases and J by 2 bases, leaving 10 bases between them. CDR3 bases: TGTGCCAGCAGTTACCGGGCCGGGACCTACGAGCAGTACTTC. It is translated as CASSYRAGTYEQYF.

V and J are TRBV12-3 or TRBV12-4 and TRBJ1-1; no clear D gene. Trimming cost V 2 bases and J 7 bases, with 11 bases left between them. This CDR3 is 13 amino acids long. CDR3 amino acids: CASSLRREGEAFF. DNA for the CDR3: TGTGCCAGCAGTTTACGAAGGGAGGGTGAAGCTTTCTTT.

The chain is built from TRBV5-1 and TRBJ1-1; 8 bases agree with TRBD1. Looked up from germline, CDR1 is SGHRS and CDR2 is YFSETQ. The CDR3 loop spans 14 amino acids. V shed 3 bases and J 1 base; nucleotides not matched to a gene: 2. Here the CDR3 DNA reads TGCGCCAGCAGCTCGGGACAGGCGAACACTGAAGCTTTCTTT. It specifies CASSSGQANTEAFF.

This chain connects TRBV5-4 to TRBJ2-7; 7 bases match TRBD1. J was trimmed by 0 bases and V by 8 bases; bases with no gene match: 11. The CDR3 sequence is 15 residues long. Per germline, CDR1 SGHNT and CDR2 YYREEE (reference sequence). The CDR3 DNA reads TGTGCCAGATCCCGAAGACAGGGTCACTCCTACGAGCAGTACTTC. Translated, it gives CARSRRQGHSYEQYF.

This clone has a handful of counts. The CDR3 nucleotides are TGTGCCATCAGTGACTGGGGGGGCACCTACGAGCAGTACTTC. Residues: CAISDWGGTYEQYF. The chain uses TRBV10-3 and TRBJ2-7; D might be TRBD2 (7 bases). The CDR3 spans 14 residues. Germline V gene lookup returns CDR1 ENHRY and CDR2 SYGVKD. V lost 3 bases to trimming and J lost 2 bases, with 11 bases between them.

The CDR3 DNA reads as TGTGCCAGCAGCCGGGACTTCACAGATACGCAGTATTTT. It encodes CASSRDFTDTQYF. The chain uses TRBV7-3 and TRBJ2-3; the D gene is possibly TRBD2 (6 bases). Trimming pared 5 bases from V and 2 bases from J, leaving 8 bases between. CDR3 size: 13 residues. Germline V lookup: CDR1 SGHTA, CDR2 FQGTGA.

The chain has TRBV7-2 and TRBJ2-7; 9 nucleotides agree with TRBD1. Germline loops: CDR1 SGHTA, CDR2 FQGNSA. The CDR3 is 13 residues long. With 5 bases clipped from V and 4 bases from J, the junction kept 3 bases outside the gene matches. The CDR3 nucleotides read TGTGCCAGCAGCCCTGGGACAGGGTACGAGCAGTACTTC. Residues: CASSPGTGYEQYF.

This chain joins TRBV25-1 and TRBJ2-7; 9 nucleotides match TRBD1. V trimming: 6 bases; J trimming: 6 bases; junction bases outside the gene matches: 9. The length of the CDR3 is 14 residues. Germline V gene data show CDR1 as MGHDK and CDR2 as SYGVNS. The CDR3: CASSLPGQGAEQYF. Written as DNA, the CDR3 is TGTGCCAGCAGCTTACCGGGACAGGGAGCCGAGCAGTACTTC.

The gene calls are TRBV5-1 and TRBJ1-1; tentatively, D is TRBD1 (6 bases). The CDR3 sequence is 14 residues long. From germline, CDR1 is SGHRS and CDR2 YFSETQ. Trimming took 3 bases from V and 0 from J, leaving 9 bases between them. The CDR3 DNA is TGCGCCAGCAGCTCGGGGACACTGAACACTGAAGCTTTCTTT. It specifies CASSSGTLNTEAFF.

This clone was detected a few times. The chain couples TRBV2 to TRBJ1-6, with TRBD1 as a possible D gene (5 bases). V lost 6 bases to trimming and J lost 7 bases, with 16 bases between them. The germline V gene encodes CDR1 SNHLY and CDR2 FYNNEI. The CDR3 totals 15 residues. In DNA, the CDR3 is TGTGCCAGCAGCGTGGAAGAGGGGAGGAATTCACCCCTCCACTTT. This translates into CASSVEEGRNSPLHF.

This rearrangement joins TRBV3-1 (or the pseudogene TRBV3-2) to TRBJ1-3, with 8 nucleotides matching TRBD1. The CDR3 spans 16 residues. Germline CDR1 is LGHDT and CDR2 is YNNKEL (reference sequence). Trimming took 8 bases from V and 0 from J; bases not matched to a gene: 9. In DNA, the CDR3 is TGTGCCAGCGGATGGACAGGGCTCAGCTCTGGAAACACCATATATTTT. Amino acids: CASGWTGLSSGNTIYF.

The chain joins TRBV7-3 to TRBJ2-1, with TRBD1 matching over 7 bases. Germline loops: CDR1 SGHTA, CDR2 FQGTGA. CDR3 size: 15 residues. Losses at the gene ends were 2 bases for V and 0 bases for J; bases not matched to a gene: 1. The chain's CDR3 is CASSLGDSSYNEQFF. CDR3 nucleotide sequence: TGTGCCAGCAGCTTAGGGGACAGCTCCTACAATGAGCAGTTCTTC.

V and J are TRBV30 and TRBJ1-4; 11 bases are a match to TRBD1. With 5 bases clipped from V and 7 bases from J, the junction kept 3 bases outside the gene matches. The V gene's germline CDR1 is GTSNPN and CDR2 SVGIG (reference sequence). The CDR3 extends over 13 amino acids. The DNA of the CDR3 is TGTGCCTGGGGGACAGGGGGATCTGAAAAACTGTTTTTT. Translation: CAWGTGGSEKLFF.

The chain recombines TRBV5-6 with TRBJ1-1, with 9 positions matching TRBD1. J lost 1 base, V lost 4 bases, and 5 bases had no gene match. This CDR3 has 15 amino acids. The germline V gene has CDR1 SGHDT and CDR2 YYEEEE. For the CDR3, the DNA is TGTGCCAGCAGCCCGGGGACAGGGCGGAACACTGAAGCTTTCTTT. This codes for CASSPGTGRNTEAFF.

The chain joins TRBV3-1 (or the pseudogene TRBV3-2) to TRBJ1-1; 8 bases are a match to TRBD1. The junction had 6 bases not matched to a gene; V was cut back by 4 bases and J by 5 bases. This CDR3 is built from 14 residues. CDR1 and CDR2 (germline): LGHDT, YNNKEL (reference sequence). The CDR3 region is CASSPQGARTEAFF. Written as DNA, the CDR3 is TGTGCCAGCAGCCCCCAGGGGGCGAGAACTGAAGCTTTCTTT.